The source of this TCR beta chain is a study of blood T cell repertoires in COVID-19. Original processing notes: Reference gene primer amplification gave nucleated cell count estimates. The protocol was immunoSEQ multiplex PCR, while the TCRdb copy is restricted to in-frame clones and leaves out a portion. V and J calls and clone size are given by that table; D and trimming were obtained from the DNA. This sample yields some 120,000 clones, of which over 85% are seen a single time; 3% to 4% belongs to the top ten. V lost 2 bases to trimming and J lost 3 bases, with 14 bases between them. The germline V gene has CDR1 SGHRS and CDR2 YFSETQ. There are 15 residues in the CDR3.

This chain links TRBV5-1 with TRBJ1-1; D unresolved. The receptor comes from a man over 45 with active COVID-19. Material for sequencing was peripheral blood. The CDR3 DNA reads TGCGCCAGCAGCTTAGAGGGCCGACGGGACACTGAAGCTTTCTTT. It translates to CASSLEGRRDTEAFF.